These T cell receptor beta chains were read from a single sample in a study of T cell changes during pregnancy in multiple sclerosis. Profiling relied on immunoSEQ multiplex PCR, and the TCRdb table lists in-frame clones only, not all of them. The sample carries tens of thousands of clones, 93% recorded once. The sequenced sample was CD8+ T cells from peripheral blood mononuclear cells, obtained after pregnancy. These receptors came from a female donor with multiple sclerosis, enrolled in a pregnancy study. Both conserved end residues are part of each CDR3. D genes are given only for firm matches.

d_call: .; j_call: TRBJ1-1; v_call: TRBV28; cdr3_length: 16; cdr3_nt: TGTGCCAGCAGTTTATTAACAGCGGGAGTCGACGCTGAAGCTTTCTTT; cdr3_aa: CASSLLTAGVDAEAFF
d_call: TRBD1; j_call: TRBJ2-7; v_call: TRBV4-1; cdr3_length: 15; cdr3_nt: TGCGCCAGCAGCCAAGTCCAGGGGGAATCCTACGAGCAGTACTTC; cdr3_aa: CASSQVQGESYEQYF
d_call: TRBD1; j_call: TRBJ1-1; v_call: TRBV10-3; cdr3_length: 15; cdr3_nt: TGTGCCATCAGTGAATACAGGGGGGAGAACACTGAAGCTTTCTTT; cdr3_aa: CAISEYRGENTEAFF
d_call: TRBD1; j_call: TRBJ2-1; v_call: TRBV27; cdr3_length: 12; cdr3_nt: TGTGCCAGCAGTCCACAAGGACAGGGACAGTTCTTC; cdr3_aa: CASSPQGQGQFF
d_call: TRBD2; j_call: TRBJ2-7; v_call: TRBV28; cdr3_length: 19; cdr3_nt: TGTGCCAGCAGTTTAAGGGGTGAAATACTAGCGGAAGACTCCTACGAGCAGTACTTC; cdr3_aa: CASSLRGEILAEDSYEQYF
d_call: TRBD1; j_call: TRBJ1-6; v_call: TRBV4-3; cdr3_length: 19; cdr3_nt: TGCGCCAGCAGCCAAGTAGCAGGGGGCCCCGAGGGATATAATTCACCCCTCCACTTT; cdr3_aa: CASSQVAGGPEGYNSPLHF
d_call: TRBD1; j_call: TRBJ2-7; v_call: TRBV5-6; cdr3_length: 14; cdr3_nt: TGTGCCAGCAGTTATGGGACAGGGTCCTACGAGCAGTACTTC; cdr3_aa: CASSYGTGSYEQYF
d_call: .; j_call: TRBJ1-1; v_call: TRBV4-2; cdr3_length: 13; cdr3_nt: TGTGCCAGCAGCCAAGACGGGAACACTGAAGCTTTCTTT; cdr3_aa: CASSQDGNTEAFF
d_call: .; j_call: TRBJ2-5; v_call: TRBV27; cdr3_length: 14; cdr3_nt: TGTGCCAGCAGTTTATCATCCCGGGTAGAGACCCAGTACTTC; cdr3_aa: CASSLSSRVETQYF
d_call: .; j_call: TRBJ2-7; v_call: TRBV9; cdr3_length: 16; cdr3_nt: TGTGCCAGCAGCGACCAACGACAAGGAGGGTCCTACGAGCAGTACTTC; cdr3_aa: CASSDQRQGGSYEQYF
d_call: TRBD2; j_call: TRBJ2-5; v_call: TRBV13; cdr3_length: 16; cdr3_nt: TGTGCCAGCAGTCCAGGACTAGCGGGAATGCAAGAGACCCAGTACTTC; cdr3_aa: CASSPGLAGMQETQYF
d_call: .; j_call: TRBJ1-3; v_call: TRBV29-1; cdr3_length: 11; cdr3_nt: TGCGCGGGGTCCTCTGGAAACACCATATATTTT; cdr3_aa: CAGSSGNTIYF
d_call: .; j_call: TRBJ1-2; v_call: TRBV5-1; cdr3_length: 13; cdr3_nt: TGCGCCAGCAGCCCTACGAAGTTGGATGGCTACACCTTC; cdr3_aa: CASSPTKLDGYTF
d_call: TRBD2; j_call: TRBJ2-3; v_call: TRBV19; cdr3_length: 16; cdr3_nt: TGTGCCAGTAGTATAGACAACGAGCGGGGTTTTGGTACGCAGTATTTT; cdr3_aa: CASSIDNERGFGTQYF
d_call: .; j_call: TRBJ2-7; v_call: TRBV4-1; cdr3_length: 15; cdr3_nt: TGCGCCAGCAGCCAACTCTGGGCAGGCTCCTACGAGCAGTACTTC; cdr3_aa: CASSQLWAGSYEQYF
d_call: .; j_call: TRBJ1-5; v_call: TRBV2; cdr3_length: 16; cdr3_nt: TGTGCCAGCAGTGAGGGCAGGGCCTATAGCAATCAGCCCCAGCATTTT; cdr3_aa: CASSEGRAYSNQPQHF
d_call: .; j_call: TRBJ2-7; v_call: TRBV18; cdr3_length: 14; cdr3_nt: TGTGCCAGCTCACCACCCGGAGGGGGCGACGAGCAGTACTTC; cdr3_aa: CASSPPGGGDEQYF